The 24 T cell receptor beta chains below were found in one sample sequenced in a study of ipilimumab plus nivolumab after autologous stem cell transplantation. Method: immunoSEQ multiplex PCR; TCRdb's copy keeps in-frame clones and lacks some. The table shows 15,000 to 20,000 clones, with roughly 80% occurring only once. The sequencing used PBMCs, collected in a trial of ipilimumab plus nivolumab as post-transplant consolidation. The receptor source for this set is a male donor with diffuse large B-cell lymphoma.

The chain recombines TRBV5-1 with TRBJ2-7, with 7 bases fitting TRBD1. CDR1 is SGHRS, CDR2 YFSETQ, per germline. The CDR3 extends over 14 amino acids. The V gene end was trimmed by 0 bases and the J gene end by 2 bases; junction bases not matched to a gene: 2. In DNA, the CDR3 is TGCGCCAGCAGCTTGGAGGGACAGACCTACGAGCAGTACTTC. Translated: CASSLEGQTYEQYF.

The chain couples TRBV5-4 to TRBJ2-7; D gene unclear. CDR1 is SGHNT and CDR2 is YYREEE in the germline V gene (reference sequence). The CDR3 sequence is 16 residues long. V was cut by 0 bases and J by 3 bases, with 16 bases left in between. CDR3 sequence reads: CASSLGNTEVGYEQYF. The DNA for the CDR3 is TGTGCCAGCAGCTTGGGAAATACCGAAGTGGGCTACGAGCAGTACTTC. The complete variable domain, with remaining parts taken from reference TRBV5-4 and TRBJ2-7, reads ETGVTQSPTHLIKTRGQQVTLRCSSQSGHNTVSWYQQALGQGPQFIFQYYREEENGRGNFPPRFSGLQFPNYSSELNVNALELDDSALYLCASSLGNTEVGYEQYFGPGTRLTVT.

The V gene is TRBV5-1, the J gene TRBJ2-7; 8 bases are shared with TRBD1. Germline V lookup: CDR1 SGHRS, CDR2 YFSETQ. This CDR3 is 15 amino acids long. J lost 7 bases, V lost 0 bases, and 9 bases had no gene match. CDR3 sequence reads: CASSLGTGNVAEQYF. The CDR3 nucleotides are TGCGCCAGCAGCTTGGGGACAGGGAATGTTGCGGAGCAGTACTTC. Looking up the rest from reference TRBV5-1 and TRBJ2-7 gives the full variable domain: KAGVTQTPRYLIKTRGQQVTLSCSPISGHRSVSWYQQTPGQGLQFLFEYFSETQRNKGNFPGRFSGRQFSNSRSEMNVSTLELGDSALYLCASSLGTGNVAEQYFGPGTRLTVT.

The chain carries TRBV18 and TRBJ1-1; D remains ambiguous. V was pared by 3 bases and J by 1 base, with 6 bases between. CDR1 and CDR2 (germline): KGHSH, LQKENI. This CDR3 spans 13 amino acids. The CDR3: CASSPGRNTEAFF. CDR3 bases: TGTGCCAGCTCACCTGGAAGGAACACTGAAGCTTTCTTT.

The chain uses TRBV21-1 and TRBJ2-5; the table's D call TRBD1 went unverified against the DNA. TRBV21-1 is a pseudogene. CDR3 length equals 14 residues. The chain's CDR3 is CASSPGQIQETQYF. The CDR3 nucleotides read TGTGCCAGCAGTCCAGGACAAATTCAAGAGACCCAGTACTTC.

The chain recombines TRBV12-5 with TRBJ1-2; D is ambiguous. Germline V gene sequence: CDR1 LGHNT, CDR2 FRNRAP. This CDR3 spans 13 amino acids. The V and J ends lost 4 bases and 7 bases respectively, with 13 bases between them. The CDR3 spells CASGSVWTPGYTF. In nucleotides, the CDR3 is TGTGCTAGTGGTTCGGTCTGGACTCCTGGCTACACCTTC.

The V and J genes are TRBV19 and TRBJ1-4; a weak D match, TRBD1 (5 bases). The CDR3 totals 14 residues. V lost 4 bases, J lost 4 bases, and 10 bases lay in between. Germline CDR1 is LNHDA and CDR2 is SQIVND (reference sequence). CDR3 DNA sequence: TGTGCCAGTAGTAAGACAGTTAGTAATGAAAAACTGTTTTTT. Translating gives CASSKTVSNEKLFF.

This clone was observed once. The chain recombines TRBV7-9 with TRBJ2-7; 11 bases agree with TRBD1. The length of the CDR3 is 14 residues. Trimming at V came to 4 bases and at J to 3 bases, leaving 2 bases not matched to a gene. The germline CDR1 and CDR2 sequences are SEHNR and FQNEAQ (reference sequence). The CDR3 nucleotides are TGTGCCAGCAGCTCCGGGACAGGGGGCTACGAGCAGTACTTC. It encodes CASSSGTGGYEQYF.

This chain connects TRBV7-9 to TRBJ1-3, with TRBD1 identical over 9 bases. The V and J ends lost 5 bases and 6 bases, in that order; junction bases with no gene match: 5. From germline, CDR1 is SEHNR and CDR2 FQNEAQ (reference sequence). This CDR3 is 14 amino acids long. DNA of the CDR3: TGTGCCAGCAGCCCCCGGGACAGGGAAAACACCATATATTTT. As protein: CASSPRDRENTIYF.

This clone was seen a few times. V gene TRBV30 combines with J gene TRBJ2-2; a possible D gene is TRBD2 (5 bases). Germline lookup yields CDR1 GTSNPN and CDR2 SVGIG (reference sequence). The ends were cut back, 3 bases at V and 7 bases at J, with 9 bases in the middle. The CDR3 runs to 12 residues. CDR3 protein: CAWSMRVGELFF. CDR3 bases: TGTGCCTGGAGCATGAGGGTCGGGGAGCTGTTTTTT. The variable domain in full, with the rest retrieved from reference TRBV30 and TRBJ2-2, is SQTIHQWPATLVQPVGSPLSLECTVEGTSNPNLYWYRQAAGRGLQLLFYSVGIGQISSEVPQNLSASRPQDRQFILSSKKLLLSDSGFYLCAWSMRVGELFFGEGSRLTVL.

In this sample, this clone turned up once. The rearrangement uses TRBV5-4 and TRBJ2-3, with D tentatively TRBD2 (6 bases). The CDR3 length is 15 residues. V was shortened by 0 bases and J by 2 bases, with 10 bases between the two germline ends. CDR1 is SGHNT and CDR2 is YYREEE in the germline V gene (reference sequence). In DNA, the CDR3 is TGTGCCAGCAGCTTGGGAGGCGGGGACACAGATACGCAGTATTTT. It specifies CASSLGGGDTDTQYF.

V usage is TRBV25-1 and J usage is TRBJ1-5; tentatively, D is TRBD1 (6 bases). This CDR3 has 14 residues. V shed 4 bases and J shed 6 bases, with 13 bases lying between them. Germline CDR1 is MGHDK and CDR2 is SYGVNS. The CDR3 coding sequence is TGTGCCAGCAGTGCAACAGGGTCGGGTCAGCCCCAGCATTTT. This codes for CASSATGSGQPQHF. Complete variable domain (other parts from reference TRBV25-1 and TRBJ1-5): EADIYQTPRYLVIGTGKKITLECSQTMGHDKMYWYQQDPGMELHLIHYSYGVNSTEKGDLSSESTVSRIRTEHFPLTLESARPSHTSQYLCASSATGSGQPQHFGDGTRLSIL.

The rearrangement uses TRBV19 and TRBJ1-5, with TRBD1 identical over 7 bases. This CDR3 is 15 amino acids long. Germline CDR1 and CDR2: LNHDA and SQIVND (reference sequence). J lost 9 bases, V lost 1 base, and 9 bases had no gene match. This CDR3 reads CASSIGRQGAMPQHF. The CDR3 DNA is TGTGCCAGTAGTATAGGCCGACAGGGTGCAATGCCCCAGCATTTT.

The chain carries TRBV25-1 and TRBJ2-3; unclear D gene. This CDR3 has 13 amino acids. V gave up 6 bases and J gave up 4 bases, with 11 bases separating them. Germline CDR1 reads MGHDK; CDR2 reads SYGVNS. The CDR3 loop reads CASSLGQADTQYF. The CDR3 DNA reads TGTGCCAGCAGCCTAGGGCAAGCAGATACGCAGTATTTT.

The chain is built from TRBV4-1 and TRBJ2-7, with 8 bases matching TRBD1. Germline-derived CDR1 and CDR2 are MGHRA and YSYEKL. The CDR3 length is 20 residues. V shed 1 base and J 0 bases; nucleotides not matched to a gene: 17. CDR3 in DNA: TGCGCCAGCAGCCAAGTTGGACAGGGTCCCGGCGCTCGCAGCTCCTACGAGCAGTACTTC. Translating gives CASSQVGQGPGARSSYEQYF.

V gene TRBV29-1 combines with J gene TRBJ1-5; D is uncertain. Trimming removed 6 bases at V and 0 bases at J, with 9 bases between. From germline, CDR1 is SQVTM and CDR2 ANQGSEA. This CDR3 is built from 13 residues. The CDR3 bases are TGCAGCGTCCGCCTCAGTAGCAATCAGCCCCAGCATTTT. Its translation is CSVRLSSNQPQHF.

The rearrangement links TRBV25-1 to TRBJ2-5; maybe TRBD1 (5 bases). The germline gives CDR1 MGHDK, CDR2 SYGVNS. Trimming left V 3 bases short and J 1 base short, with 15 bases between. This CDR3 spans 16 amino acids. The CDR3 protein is CASSDPAPDIQETQYF. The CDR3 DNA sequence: TGTGCCAGCAGTGATCCGGCGCCGGACATCCAAGAGACCCAGTACTTC.

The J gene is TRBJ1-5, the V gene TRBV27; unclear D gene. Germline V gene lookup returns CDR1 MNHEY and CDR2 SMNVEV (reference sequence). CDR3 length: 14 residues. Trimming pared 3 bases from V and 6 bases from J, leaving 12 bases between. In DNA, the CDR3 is TGTGCCAGCAGTTTGGTCCCTGGAAGTCAGCCCCAGCATTTT. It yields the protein CASSLVPGSQPQHF.

CDR3 nucleotide sequence: TGTGCCAGCAGCTTAGTTCGGACAGGCAAAAGGTCTGGAAACACCATATATTTT. Protein product: CASSLVRTGKRSGNTIYF. The chain recombines TRBV7-9 with TRBJ1-3, with 7 bases identical to TRBD1. CDR1 is SEHNR, CDR2 FQNEAQ, per germline (reference sequence). V lost 1 base, J lost 1 base, and 10 bases stayed unmatched. CDR3 length: 18 residues.

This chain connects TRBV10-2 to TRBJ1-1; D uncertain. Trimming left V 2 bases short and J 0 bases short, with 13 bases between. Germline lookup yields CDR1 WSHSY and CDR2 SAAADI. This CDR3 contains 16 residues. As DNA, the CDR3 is TGCGCCAGCAGTGAGAACCTGGGGTCCATGAACACTGAAGCTTTCTTT. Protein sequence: CASSENLGSMNTEAFF.

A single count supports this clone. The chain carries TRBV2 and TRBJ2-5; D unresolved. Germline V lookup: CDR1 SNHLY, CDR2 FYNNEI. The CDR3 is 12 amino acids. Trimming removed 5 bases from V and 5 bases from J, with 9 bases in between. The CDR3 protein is CASSQERETQYF. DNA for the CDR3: TGTGCCAGCAGTCAGGAACGGGAGACCCAGTACTTC.

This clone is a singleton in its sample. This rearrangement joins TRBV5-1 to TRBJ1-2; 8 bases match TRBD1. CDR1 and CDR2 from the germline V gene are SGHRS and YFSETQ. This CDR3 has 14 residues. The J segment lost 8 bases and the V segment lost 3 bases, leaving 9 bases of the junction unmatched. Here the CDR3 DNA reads TGCGCCAGCAGCTCGACGGGACAGGTGGGCGGCTACACCTTC. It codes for CASSSTGQVGGYTF.

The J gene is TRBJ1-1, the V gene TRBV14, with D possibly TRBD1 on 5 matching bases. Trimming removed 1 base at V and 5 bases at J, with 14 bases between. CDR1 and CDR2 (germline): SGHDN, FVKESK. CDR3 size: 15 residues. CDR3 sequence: CASSQGAGRSTEAFF. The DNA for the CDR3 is TGTGCCAGCAGCCAAGGAGCGGGGCGGTCTACTGAAGCTTTCTTT.

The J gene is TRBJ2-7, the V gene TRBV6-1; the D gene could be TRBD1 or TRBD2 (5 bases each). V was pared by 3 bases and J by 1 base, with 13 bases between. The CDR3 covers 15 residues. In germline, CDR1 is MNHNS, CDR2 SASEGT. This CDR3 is CASSEIGTASYEQYF. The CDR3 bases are TGTGCCAGCAGTGAGATCGGGACGGCTTCCTACGAGCAGTACTTC.